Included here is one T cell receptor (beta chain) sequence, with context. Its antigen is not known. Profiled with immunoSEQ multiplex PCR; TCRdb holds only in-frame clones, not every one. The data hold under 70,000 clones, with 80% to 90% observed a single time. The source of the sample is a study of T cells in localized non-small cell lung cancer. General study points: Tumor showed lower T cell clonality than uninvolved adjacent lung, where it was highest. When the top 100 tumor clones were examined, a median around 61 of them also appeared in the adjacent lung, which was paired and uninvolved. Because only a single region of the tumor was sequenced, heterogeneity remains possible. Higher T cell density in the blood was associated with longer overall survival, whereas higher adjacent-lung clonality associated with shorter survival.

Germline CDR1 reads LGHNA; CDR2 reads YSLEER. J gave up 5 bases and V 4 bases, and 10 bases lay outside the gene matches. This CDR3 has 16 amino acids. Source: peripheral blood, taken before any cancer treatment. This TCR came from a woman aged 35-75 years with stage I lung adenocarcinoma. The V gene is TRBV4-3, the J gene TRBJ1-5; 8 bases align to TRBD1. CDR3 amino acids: CASSLASGTGHQPQHF. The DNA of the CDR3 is TGCGCCAGCAGCCTTGCCTCCGGGACAGGTCATCAGCCCCAGCATTTT.